This T cell receptor beta chain was found in a study of blood T cell repertoires in COVID-19. Study at large: PBMCs, B-cell-depleted T cells, or T cells were the source of the cDNA or gDNA that made up the material.

Germline values: CDR1 SQVTM, CDR2 ANQGSEA. The CDR3 has 11 residues. Trimming took off 5 bases at V and 7 bases at J, with 11 bases between the two ends. Method: immunoSEQ multiplex PCR; TCRdb's copy keeps in-frame clones and lacks some. The table lists around 150,000 clones, about 72% of them singletons, with approximately 10% in the top ten. Sample: peripheral blood. This TCR was recovered from a man between 60 and 75 years old who had recovered from COVID-19. V is TRBV29-1 and J is TRBJ1-1; D unresolved. In DNA form, the CDR3 reads TGCAGCGTTTTTGGCGGAGTTGAAGCTTTCTTT. It encodes CSVFGGVEAFF.